The rows below give T cell receptor beta chains drawn from one sample of a study of somatic mutations in cytotoxic T cells in rheumatoid arthritis. Sequencing was performed with immunoSEQ multiplex PCR; in TCRdb, only in-frame clones are kept and a portion is missing. The sample consists of under 15,000 clones, roughly four fifths of them appearing once. The sample was CD8+ T cells sorted from blood. These TCRs come from a woman aged 60 to 75 in good health. Each CDR3 is given without its conserved first and last residue. The size of a clone is reported for some rows only, either as once, few or many, or as a class for expanded clones.

clone_size	v_call	j_call	cdr3_length	cdr3_aa
NA	TRBV9	TRBJ1-1	13	ASSVGGGGGTEAF
NA	TRBV2	TRBJ2-5	14	ASSEEESPSRETQY
once	TRBV7-2	TRBJ2-3	14	ASSLGAGYGTDTQY
NA	TRBV4-1	TRBJ2-3	12	ASSQGLGTDTQY
NA	TRBV28	TRBJ1-1	12	ASRSGQMNTEAF
NA	TRBV30	TRBJ2-1	12	AWMAGLGYNEQF
NA	TRBV10-3	TRBJ2-4	10	AISESSRQQY
few	TRBV2	TRBJ2-1	10	ASSDRFNEQF
NA	TRBV11-2	TRBJ1-1	13	ASSSSLGSNTEAF
NA	TRBV7-3	NA	12	ASSLGGEAYEQY
NA	TRBV23-1	TRBJ1-5	12	ASSLPLAGQPQH
medium-sized	TRBV7-8	TRBJ2-5	11	ASSLTGIESQY
few	TRBV29-1	TRBJ1-1	14	SVEGADRGLNTEAF
NA	TRBV5-6	TRBJ1-4	12	ASSPSGQHEKLF